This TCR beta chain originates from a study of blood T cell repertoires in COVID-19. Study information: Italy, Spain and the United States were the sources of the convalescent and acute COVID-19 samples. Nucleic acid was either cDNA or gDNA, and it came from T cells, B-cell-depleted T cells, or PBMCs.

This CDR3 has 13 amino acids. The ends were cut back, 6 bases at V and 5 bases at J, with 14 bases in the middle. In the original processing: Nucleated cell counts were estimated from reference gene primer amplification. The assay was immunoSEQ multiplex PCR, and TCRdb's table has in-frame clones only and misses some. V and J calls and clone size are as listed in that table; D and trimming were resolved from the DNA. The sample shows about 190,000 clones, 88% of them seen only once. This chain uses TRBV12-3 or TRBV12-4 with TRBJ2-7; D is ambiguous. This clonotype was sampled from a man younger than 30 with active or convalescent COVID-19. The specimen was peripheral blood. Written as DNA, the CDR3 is TGTGCCAGCAGAGACAACGTAGGCCACGAGCAGTACTTC. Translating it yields CASRDNVGHEQYF.